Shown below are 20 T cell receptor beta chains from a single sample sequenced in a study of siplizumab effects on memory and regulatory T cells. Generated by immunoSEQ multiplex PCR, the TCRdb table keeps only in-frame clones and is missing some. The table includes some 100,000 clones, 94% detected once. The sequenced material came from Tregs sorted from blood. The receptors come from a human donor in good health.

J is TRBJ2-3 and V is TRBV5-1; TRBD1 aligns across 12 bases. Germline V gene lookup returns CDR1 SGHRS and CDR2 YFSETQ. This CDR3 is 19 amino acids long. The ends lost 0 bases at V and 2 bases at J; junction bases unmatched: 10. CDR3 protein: CASSLARVGTGGNTDTQYF. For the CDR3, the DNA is TGCGCCAGCAGCTTGGCCAGGGTAGGGACAGGGGGCAACACAGATACGCAGTATTTT.

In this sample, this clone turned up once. CDR3 sequence: CASSPLAGAISSYNEQFF. For the CDR3, the DNA is TGTGCCAGCTCCCCCCTAGCGGGGGCAATTAGCTCCTACAATGAGCAGTTCTTC. The V and J genes are TRBV18 and TRBJ2-1; 10 nucleotides match TRBD2. In germline, CDR1 is KGHSH, CDR2 LQKENI. V trimming: 6 bases; J trimming: 0 bases; junction bases outside the gene matches: 11. This CDR3 spans 18 amino acids.

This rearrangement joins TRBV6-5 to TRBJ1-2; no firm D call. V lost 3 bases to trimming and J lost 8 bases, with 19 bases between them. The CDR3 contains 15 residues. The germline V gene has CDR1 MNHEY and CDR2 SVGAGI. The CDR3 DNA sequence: TGTGCCAGCAGTTATTCCAGCCGGACGGCCAGAGGCTACACCTTC. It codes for CASSYSSRTARGYTF.

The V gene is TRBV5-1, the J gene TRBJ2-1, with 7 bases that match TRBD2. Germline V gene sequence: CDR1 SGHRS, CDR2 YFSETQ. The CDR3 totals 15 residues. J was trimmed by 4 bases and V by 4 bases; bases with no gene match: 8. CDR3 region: CASSLLGSGYNEQFF. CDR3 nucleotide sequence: TGCGCCAGCAGCCTCCTTGGTAGCGGGTACAATGAGCAGTTCTTC. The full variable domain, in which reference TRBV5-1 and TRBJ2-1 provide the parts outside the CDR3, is KAGVTQTPRYLIKTRGQQVTLSCSPISGHRSVSWYQQTPGQGLQFLFEYFSETQRNKGNFPGRFSGRQFSNSRSEMNVSTLELGDSALYLCASSLLGSGYNEQFFGPGTRLTVL.

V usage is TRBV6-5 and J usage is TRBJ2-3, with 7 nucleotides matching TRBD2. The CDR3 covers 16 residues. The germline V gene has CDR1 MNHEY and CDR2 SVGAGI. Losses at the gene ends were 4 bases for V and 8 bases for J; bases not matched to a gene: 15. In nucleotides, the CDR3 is TGTGCCAGCAGTTTGATGGGGGGGGGTGTTGGTAGTACGCAGTATTTT. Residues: CASSLMGGGVGSTQYF.

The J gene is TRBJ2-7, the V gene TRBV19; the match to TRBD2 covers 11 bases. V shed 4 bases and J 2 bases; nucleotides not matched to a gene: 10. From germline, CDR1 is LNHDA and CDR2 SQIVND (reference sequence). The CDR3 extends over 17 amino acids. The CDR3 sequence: CASSRTGTGLAAYEQYF. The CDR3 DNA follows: TGTGCCAGTAGTAGGACGGGTACGGGACTAGCGGCCTACGAGCAGTACTTC.

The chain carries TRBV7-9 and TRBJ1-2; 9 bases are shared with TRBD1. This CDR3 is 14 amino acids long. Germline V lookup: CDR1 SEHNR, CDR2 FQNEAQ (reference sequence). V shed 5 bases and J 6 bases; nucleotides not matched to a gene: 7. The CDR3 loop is CASSRIQGADGYTF. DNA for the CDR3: TGTGCCAGCAGCCGTATACAGGGGGCGGATGGCTACACCTTC.

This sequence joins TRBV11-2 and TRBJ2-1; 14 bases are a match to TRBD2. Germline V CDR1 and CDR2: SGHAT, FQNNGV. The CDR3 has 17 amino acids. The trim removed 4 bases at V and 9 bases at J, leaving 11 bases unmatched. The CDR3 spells CASSSTGLAGASSEQFF. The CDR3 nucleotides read TGTGCCAGCAGCTCCACGGGACTAGCGGGAGCTTCCAGTGAGCAGTTCTTC.

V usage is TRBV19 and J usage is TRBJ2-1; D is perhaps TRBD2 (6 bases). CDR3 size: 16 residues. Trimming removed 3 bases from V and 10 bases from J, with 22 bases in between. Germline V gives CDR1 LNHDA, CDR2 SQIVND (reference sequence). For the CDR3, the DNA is TGTGCCAGTAGTATGAATTCGGGACTTCTCCGTGAGGAGCAGTTCTTC. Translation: CASSMNSGLLREEQFF.

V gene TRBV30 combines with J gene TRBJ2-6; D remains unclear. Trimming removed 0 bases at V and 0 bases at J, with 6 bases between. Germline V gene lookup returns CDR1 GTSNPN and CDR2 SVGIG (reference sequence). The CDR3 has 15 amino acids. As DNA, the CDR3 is TGTGCCTGGAGTGTAGGTTCCTCTGGGGCCAACGTCCTGACTTTC. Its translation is CAWSVGSSGANVLTF.

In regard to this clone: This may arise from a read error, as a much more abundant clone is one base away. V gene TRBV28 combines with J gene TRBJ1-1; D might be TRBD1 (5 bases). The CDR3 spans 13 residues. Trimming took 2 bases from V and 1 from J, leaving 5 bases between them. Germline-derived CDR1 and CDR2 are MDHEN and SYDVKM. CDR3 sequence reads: CASSLGQNTEAFF. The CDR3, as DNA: TGTGCCAGCAGTTTAGGACAGAACACTGAAGCTTTCTTT.

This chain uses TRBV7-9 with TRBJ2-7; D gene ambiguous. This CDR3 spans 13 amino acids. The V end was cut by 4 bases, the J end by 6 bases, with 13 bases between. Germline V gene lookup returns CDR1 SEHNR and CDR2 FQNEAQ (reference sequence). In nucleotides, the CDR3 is TGTGCCAGCAGCTGGGCGGCGGATACCGAGCAGTACTTC. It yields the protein CASSWAADTEQYF.

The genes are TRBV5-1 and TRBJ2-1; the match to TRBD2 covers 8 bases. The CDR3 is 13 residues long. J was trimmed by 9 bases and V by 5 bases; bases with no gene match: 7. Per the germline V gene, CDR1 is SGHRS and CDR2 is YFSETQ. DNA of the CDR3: TGCGCCAGCAGAAACGGGAGGGCCGGTGAGCAGTTCTTC. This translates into CASRNGRAGEQFF.

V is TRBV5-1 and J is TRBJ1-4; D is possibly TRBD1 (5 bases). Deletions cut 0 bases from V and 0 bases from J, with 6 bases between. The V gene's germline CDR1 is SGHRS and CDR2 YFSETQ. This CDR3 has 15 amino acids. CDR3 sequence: CASSLGGATNEKLFF. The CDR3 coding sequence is TGCGCCAGCAGCTTGGGAGGGGCAACTAATGAAAAACTGTTTTTT. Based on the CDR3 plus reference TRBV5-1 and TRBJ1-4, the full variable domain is KAGVTQTPRYLIKTRGQQVTLSCSPISGHRSVSWYQQTPGQGLQFLFEYFSETQRNKGNFPGRFSGRQFSNSRSEMNVSTLELGDSALYLCASSLGGATNEKLFFGSGTQLSVL.

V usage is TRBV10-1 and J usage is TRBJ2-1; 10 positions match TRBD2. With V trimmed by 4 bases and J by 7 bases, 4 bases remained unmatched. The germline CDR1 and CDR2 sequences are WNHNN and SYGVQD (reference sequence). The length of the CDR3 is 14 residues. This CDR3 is CASSGASGSNEQFF. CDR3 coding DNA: TGCGCCAGCAGTGGGGCTAGCGGGAGTAATGAGCAGTTCTTC.

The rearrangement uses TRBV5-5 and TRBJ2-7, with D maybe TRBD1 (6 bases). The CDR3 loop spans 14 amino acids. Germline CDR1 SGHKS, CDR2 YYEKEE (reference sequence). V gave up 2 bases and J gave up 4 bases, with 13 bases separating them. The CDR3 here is CASSFHGGQYEQYF. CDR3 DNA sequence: TGTGCCAGCAGCTTTCATGGGGGCCAGTACGAGCAGTACTTC.

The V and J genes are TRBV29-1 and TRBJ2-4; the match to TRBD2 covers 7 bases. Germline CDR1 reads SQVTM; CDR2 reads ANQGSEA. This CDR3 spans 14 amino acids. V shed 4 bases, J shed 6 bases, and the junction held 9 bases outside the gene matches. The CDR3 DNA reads TGCAGCGTTGCGGCGGGAGCAATAGGAAACATTCAGTACTTC. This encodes CSVAAGAIGNIQYF.

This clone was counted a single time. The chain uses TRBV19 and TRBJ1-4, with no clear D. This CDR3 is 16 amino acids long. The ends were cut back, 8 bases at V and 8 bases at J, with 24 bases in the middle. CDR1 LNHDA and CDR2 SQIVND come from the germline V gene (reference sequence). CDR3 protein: CASCPRSPAVGEKLFF. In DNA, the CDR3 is TGTGCCAGTTGCCCGCGTTCCCCGGCCGTAGGAGAAAAACTGTTTTTT.

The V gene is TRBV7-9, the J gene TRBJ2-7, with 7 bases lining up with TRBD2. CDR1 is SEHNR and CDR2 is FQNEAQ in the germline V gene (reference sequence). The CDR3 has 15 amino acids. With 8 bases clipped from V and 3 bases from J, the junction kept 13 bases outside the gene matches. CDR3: CASGVRAGARYEQYF. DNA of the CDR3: TGTGCCAGCGGGGTTCGGGCGGGAGCCCGCTACGAGCAGTACTTC.

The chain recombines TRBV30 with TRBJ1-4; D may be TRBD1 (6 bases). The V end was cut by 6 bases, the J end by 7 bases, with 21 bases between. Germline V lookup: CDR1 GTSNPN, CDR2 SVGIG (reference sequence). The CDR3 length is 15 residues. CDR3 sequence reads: CACRGRGRSGEKLFF. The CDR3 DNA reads TGTGCCTGCCGGGGGCGGGGGCGAAGCGGTGAAAAACTGTTTTTT.